This T cell receptor (beta chain) was identified during a study of siplizumab effects on memory and regulatory T cells. This CDR3 is 16 amino acids long. After removal of 0 bases from V and 1 base from J, the junction contained 1 base not matched to a gene. Per germline, CDR1 SGDLS and CDR2 YYNGEE. Assay: immunoSEQ multiplex PCR; the TCRdb copy retains only in-frame clones and omits some. The table has 110,000 or so clones, just under 95% seen once; the top ten hold under 0.2%. The sequenced sample consisted of non-Treg CD4+ T cells sorted from blood. This TCR derives from a human donor in good health. This chain joins TRBV9 and TRBJ2-5, with 12 bases lining up with TRBD2. In DNA, the CDR3 is TGTGCCAGCAGCGTAGCGACTAGCGGGGGCCAAGAGACCCAGTACTTC. This gives the protein CASSVATSGGQETQYF.